This T cell receptor beta chain appears in the sequencing data of a study of shared clonotypes between healthy human individuals. The study's findings and limits: An expected dependence of interdonor clonotype sharing on sequencing depth was noted. A generally larger estimated richness was seen in naive subsets than in memory subsets. The study's rarefaction showed incomplete sorted-subset sequencing despite large depth.

As regards this clone: Its matching antigen is unknown.

The authors' processing: In the immunoSEQ data, sequences were junction-only and lacked quality scores, so filtering differed. This table comes from immunoSEQ multiplex PCR, and its TCRdb copy is limited to in-frame clones, with some not included. Clone size and the V and J calls come from that table; the DNA yielded D and trimming. This sample has more than 900,000 clones, with more than 75% found just once. V was trimmed by 4 bases and J by 3 bases, leaving 14 bases between them. CDR1 and CDR2 (germline): SGHDT, YYEEEE. The CDR3 spans 14 residues. This receptor was obtained from a man between 18 and 29 years old in good health. Some clones in this sample may be carry-over from other donors' samples. The chain recombines TRBV5-6 with TRBJ2-7; possible D gene TRBD1, 6 bases. The sample was memory CD4+ T cells from PBMCs. Subset described: CD45RA-negative fraction. The CDR3 coding sequence is TGTGCCAGCAGCAAGGACAGACAAGACTACGAGCAGTACTTC. Amino acid sequence: CASSKDRQDYEQYF.